Below are 2 T cell receptor beta chains sequenced from a single sample in a study of CD8 T cells in Susac syndrome (dated by TCRdb to the late 2010s). The protocol used for the library was the immunoSEQ multiplex PCR assay. RNA was extracted using the RNeasy kit, and about 0.45 to 1 microgram was reverse transcribed with random hexamers. The public reads were reanalyzed by TCRdb: fastp trimming at Q25, MiXCR alignment, in-frame beta chains only. Each record represents a unique CDR3 protein, reported with the most common genes and DNA among its rows. For this sample there are under 200,000 distinct CDR3 sequences; approximately 95% appear just once. About 0.13% of the sample is taken by the ten largest. Sequenced material: CD4+ T cells from PBMCs. These receptors were collected from a human donor with Susac syndrome.

The chain joins TRBV29-1 to TRBJ2-5; 7 positions match TRBD1. The V gene end was trimmed by 7 bases and the J gene end by 2 bases; junction bases not matched to a gene: 10. The CDR3 is made up of 14 amino acids. The germline V gene encodes CDR1 SQVTM and CDR2 ANQGSEA. In DNA, the CDR3 is TGCAGCGCCCCCACTTCAGGGGGACAAGAGACCCAGTACTTC. It codes for CSAPTSGGQETQYF.

This CDR3 reads CASSPRVIAKNIQYF. CDR3 DNA sequence: TGTGCCAGCAGCCCCCGAGTTATAGCCAAAAACATTCAGTACTTC. The chain recombines TRBV13 with TRBJ2-4; D not certain. With 5 bases removed from V and 0 bases from J, the gap between germline ends came to 11 bases. This CDR3 is built from 15 residues. Germline assignment: CDR1 PRHDT and CDR2 FYEKMQ (reference sequence).